These 12 T cell receptor beta chains came from one sample sequenced in a study of CD8+CD57+ T cells in acquired aplastic anemia. TCR beta VDJ combinations and CDR3 sequences were profiled from genomic DNA. MiXCR, applied by TCRdb to the reads, yields one record per CDR3 protein. The sample records some 180,000 distinct CDR3 sequences, 46% being singletons. Sequenced sample: sorted CD4+, CD8+, or CD8+CD57+ T cells (not recorded which) from PBMCs. Receptors originate from a human donor in good health.

This clonotype appeared a few times. Germline and junction disagree at one end, which may indicate a read error. The J gene is TRBJ1-3, the V gene TRBV7-9; maybe TRBD1 (5 bases). CDR1 SEHNR and CDR2 FQNEAQ come from the germline V gene (reference sequence). This CDR3 is 13 amino acids long. The CDR3 DNA reads as TGTGCCAGCAGACGGGACTCTGGGAACACCATATATTTT. Its translation: CASRRDSGNTIYF.

The sample holds many counts of this clonotype. The chain combines TRBV12-3 or TRBV12-4 with TRBJ1-1, with 7 bases matching TRBD1. The CDR3 is 14 amino acids. The trim removed 7 bases at V and 0 bases at J, leaving 5 bases unmatched. The CDR3 is CASNLGQLNTEAFF. DNA of the CDR3: TGTGCCAGCAACCTGGGACAGCTGAACACTGAAGCTTTCTTT.

Details on this clonotype: Mismatch with germline at one junction end may stem from a read error. This chain links TRBV7-8 with TRBJ2-1; D gene ambiguous. The germline CDR1 and CDR2 sequences are SGHVS and FQNEAQ. The CDR3 sequence is 16 residues long. The CDR3 DNA follows: TGTGCCGGCAGCTCGATAGGCAGCATCGGCTACAATGAGCAGTTCTTC. It translates to CAGSSIGSIGYNEQFF.

With regard to this clonotype: An end of the junction does not agree with germline; a read error may underlie this. The chain joins TRBV5-1 to TRBJ2-3; TRBD2 matches at 14 bases. Germline CDR1 and CDR2: SGHRS and YFSETQ. This CDR3 comprises 15 residues. The CDR3 reads CASRGLAGVGDTLYF. CDR3 DNA: TGCGCCAGCAGGGGACTAGCGGGAGTAGGGGATACGCTGTATTTT.

This clonotype was seen once. The gene calls are TRBV7-9 and TRBJ2-5; 9 bases are shared with TRBD1. Near its end, the DNA agrees better with TRBJ2-7, so the J call may be wrong. Germline assignment: CDR1 SEHNR and CDR2 FQNEAQ (reference sequence). CDR3 length equals 14 residues. The CDR3 loop reads CASSSGTGQYEQYF. CDR3 sequence (DNA): TGTGCCAGCAGCAGCGGGACAGGGCAATACGAGCAGTACTTC.

Points on this clonotype: One end of the junction does not line up with germline, which may come from a read error. V usage is TRBV15 and J usage is TRBJ1-6; the D is unclear. CDR3 size: 17 residues. The germline V gene encodes CDR1 LNHNV and CDR2 YYDKDF (reference sequence). The CDR3 DNA reads as TGTGCCGCCAGCAGAGCTGTCAGCTACTCCTATAATTCACCCCTCCACTTT. Translated: CAASRAVSYSYNSPLHF.

The chain uses TRBV15 and TRBJ2-5; D is undetermined. Germline-derived CDR1 and CDR2 are LNHNV and YYDKDF (reference sequence). With 0 bases removed from V and 1 base from J, the gap between germline ends came to 12 bases. The CDR3 length is 16 residues. The chain's CDR3 is CATSREASRSQETQYF. Here the CDR3 DNA reads TGTGCCACCAGCAGAGAAGCCAGCCGGAGCCAAGAGACCCAGTACTTC.

The chain is built from TRBV2 and TRBJ2-7; the D call may be TRBD1 or TRBD2 (5 bases each). Deletions cut 8 bases from V and 2 bases from J, with 16 bases between. The CDR3 extends over 14 amino acids. CDR1 is SNHLY and CDR2 is FYNNEI in the germline V gene. This chain's CDR3 is CASWSRADTYEQYF. DNA for the CDR3: TGTGCCAGCTGGTCTCGAGCGGACACCTACGAGCAGTACTTC.

This clonotype has just one count. The chain joins TRBV24-1 to TRBJ2-1, with D tentatively TRBD1 (6 bases). V shed 1 base and J shed 7 bases, with 10 bases lying between them. This CDR3 has 14 residues. Germline V gene data show CDR1 as KGHDR and CDR2 as SFDVKD. CDR3 region: CATSDFTGTNEQFF. CDR3 nucleotides: TGTGCCACCAGTGATTTTACAGGGACGAATGAGCAGTTCTTC.

The chain carries TRBV20-1 and TRBJ1-1; maybe TRBD1 (6 bases). Trimming cost V 6 bases and J 1 base, with 12 bases left between them. This CDR3 comprises 13 residues. Germline V gene lookup returns CDR1 DFQATT and CDR2 SNEGSKA (reference sequence). DNA for the CDR3: TGCAGTGCCCCAAAGGGACAGAACACTGAAGCTTTCTTT. This translates into CSAPKGQNTEAFF.

This clonotype was counted at least ten times. The gene calls are TRBV10-2 and TRBJ1-5, with TRBD1 identical over 8 bases. This CDR3 spans 15 amino acids. Germline V gene sequence: CDR1 WSHSY, CDR2 SAAADI. With 5 bases clipped from V and 6 bases from J, the junction kept 9 bases outside the gene matches. The CDR3 nucleotides are TGCGCCAGCAGTCTAGGACAGGGTCGGGGTCAGCCCCAGCATTTT. Protein: CASSLGQGRGQPQHF.

This sequence joins TRBV19 and TRBJ2-3, with D unresolved. V was pared by 1 base and J by 1 base, with 3 bases between. Germline CDR1 and CDR2: LNHDA and SQIVND (reference sequence). This CDR3 is built from 13 residues. In DNA form, the CDR3 reads TGTGCCAGTAGTATAGTAGGCACAGATACGCAGTATTTT. Its translation is CASSIVGTDTQYF.